This T cell receptor (beta chain) is from a study of Ad26.COV2.S vaccination and SARS-CoV-2 variants. The repertoire was sequenced with immunoSEQ multiplex PCR; TCRdb's copy has only in-frame clones and lacks some. Among over 450,000 clones, 89% were seen once, and the ten largest hold around 1.6%. This CDR3 has 17 residues. With 5 bases clipped from V and 6 bases from J, the junction kept 13 bases outside the gene matches. Germline V lookup: CDR1 MNHEY, CDR2 SVGEGT. The treatment denotes: around 19 received Ad26.COV2.S at low or high dose, single or two shots; roughly 5 received placebo; per-sample allocation not given. The study sampled participants on day 63 after the first vaccine or placebo injection.

This clonotype was obtained from a person between 18 and 60 years old who received the Ad26.COV2.S COVID-19 vaccine or a placebo. The material sequenced was peripheral blood, taken in a trial of Ad26.COV2.S vaccine versus placebo. The chain is built from TRBV6-2 or TRBV6-3 and TRBJ1-5, with 10 bases fitting TRBD1. The CDR3: CASSHSSGTGVFQPQHF. In DNA, the CDR3 is TGTGCCAGCAGTCATTCATCCGGGACAGGGGTCTTTCAGCCCCAGCATTTT.